The source of this T cell receptor beta chain is a study of cytomegalovirus exposure and HLA in healthy donors. The CDR3 loop spans 13 amino acids. Germline V gene sequence: CDR1 MGHRA, CDR2 YSYEKL. V was shortened by 4 bases and J by 1 base, with 5 bases between the two germline ends. The PCR was carried out with 60 Vbeta primers and 13 Jbeta primers. TCRdb's copy holds only in-frame clones and misses some; the assay was immunoSEQ multiplex PCR. The data hold roughly 130,000 clones, with roughly four fifths observed a single time. The chain has TRBV4-1 and TRBJ1-5, with D uncertain. The clonotype comes from a boy aged 2 to 10 in good health and CMV-seronegative. Sequenced: PBMCs. CDR3 sequence: CASSLGSNQPQHF. The CDR3 bases are TGCGCCAGCAGCCTGGGCAGCAATCAGCCCCAGCATTTT.